These T cell receptor beta chains were read from a single sample in a study of blood T cell repertoires in COVID-19. Only in-frame clones appear in the TCRdb table, and some are missing; sequencing was by immunoSEQ multiplex PCR. The sample has tens of thousands of clones; 75% to 90% are singletons. The sample was peripheral blood. The receptor set was obtained from a man aged 30 to 39 with active or convalescent COVID-19. The CDR3 runs from the conserved cysteine through the conserved F or W. The D gene is left open where the match is weak. A row's size may be missing; if present it is once, few, many or a size class.

>-|TRBJ2-2|TRBV6-5|-
TGTGCCAGCAGGAAGGGGTTGAAAACCGGGGAGCTGTTTTTT
CASRKGLKTGELFF
>-|TRBJ1-4|TRBV16|-
TGTGCCAGCAGCCGAGGGGAAAAACTGTTTTTT
CASSRGEKLFF
>-|TRBJ1-2|TRBV11-2|TRBD1
TGTGCCAGCAGCGCCAGACAGGGGTCTGGCTACACCTTC
CASSARQGSGYTF
>-|TRBJ2-1|TRBV28|TRBD2
TGTGCCAGCAGTTTAGGGCTAGCGGCGGGTGAGCAGTTCTTC
CASSLGLAAGEQFF
>-|TRBJ1-1|TRBV5-1|TRBD1
TGCGCCAGCAGCTTTGGACAGGCGAACACTGAAGCTTTCTTT
CASSFGQANTEAFF
>-|TRBJ2-1|TRBV2|TRBD1
TGTGCCAGCACCGGGACAGGGAGGGTAAATGAGCAGTTCTTC
CASTGTGRVNEQFF
>-|TRBJ2-7|TRBV27|TRBD1
TGTGCCAGCAGTCTTGACAGGGGCCCTCCGAACGAGCAGTACTTC
CASSLDRGPPNEQYF
>-|TRBJ2-1|TRBV7-2|TRBD2
TGTGCCAGCAGCCCGCAGACTAGCGGGTGGGATGAGCAGTTCTTC
CASSPQTSGWDEQFF
>-|TRBJ1-2|TRBV9|TRBD1
TGTGCCAGCAGCGTGACAGGGGGTATCTATGGCTACACCTTC
CASSVTGGIYGYTF
>-|TRBJ2-1|TRBV5-5|TRBD2
TGTGCCAGCAGCTATCGACTAGCGGGATATGAGCAGTTCTTC
CASSYRLAGYEQFF
>once|TRBJ1-1|TRBV3-1/TRBV3-2|-
TGTGCCAGCAGCCGAGGAAGGAGTCGCACTGAAGCTTTCTTT
CASSRGRSRTEAFF
>-|TRBJ1-2|TRBV6-5|-
TGTGCCAGCAGTAATTCGGGTCAGGGAAAAGGCTACACCTTC
CASSNSGQGKGYTF
>-|TRBJ2-3|TRBV7-9|-
TGTGCCAGCAGCCAGGACTATGGCGATACGCAGTATTTT
CASSQDYGDTQYF
>-|TRBJ2-4|TRBV11-2|TRBD1
TGTGCCAGCAGCGGGACAGGGGGCAAAAACATTCAGTACTTC
CASSGTGGKNIQYF
>-|TRBJ1-2|TRBV10-2|-
TGCGCCAGCAGTGACAGAAATCCTAACTATGGCTACACCTTC
CASSDRNPNYGYTF
>-|TRBJ1-6|TRBV27|-
TGTGCCAGCAGTTTGGCCCGCCGGGGGAGCTCCTATAATTCACCCCTCCACTTT
CASSLARRGSSYNSPLHF
>-|TRBJ1-3|TRBV9|-
TGTGCCAGCAGCGCACAGGTAGACTCTGGAAACACCATATATTTT
CASSAQVDSGNTIYF
>-|TRBJ1-5|TRBV7-2|-
TGTGCCAGCTCATTGGACAAGGGCAATCAGCCCCAGCATTTT
CASSLDKGNQPQHF